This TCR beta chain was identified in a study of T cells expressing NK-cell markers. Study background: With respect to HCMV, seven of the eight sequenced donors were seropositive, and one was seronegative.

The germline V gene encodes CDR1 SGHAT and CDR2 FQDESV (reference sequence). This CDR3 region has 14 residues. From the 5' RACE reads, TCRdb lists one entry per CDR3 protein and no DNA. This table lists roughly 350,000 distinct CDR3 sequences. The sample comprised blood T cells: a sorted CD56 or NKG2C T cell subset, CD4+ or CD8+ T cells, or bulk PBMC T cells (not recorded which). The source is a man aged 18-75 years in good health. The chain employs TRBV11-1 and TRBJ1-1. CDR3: CASTLQTGNTEAFF.